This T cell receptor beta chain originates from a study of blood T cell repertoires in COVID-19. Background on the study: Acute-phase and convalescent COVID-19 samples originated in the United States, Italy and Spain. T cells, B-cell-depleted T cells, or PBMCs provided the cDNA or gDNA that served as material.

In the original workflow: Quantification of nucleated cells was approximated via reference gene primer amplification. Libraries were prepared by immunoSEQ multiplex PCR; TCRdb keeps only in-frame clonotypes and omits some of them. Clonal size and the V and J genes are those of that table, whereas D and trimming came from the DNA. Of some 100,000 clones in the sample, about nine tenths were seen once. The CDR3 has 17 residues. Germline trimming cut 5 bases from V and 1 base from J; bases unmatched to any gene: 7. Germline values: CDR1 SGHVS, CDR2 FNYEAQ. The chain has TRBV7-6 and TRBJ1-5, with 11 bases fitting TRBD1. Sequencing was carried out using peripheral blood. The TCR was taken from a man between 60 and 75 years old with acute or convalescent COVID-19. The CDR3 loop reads CASSPGTGGWSNQPQHF. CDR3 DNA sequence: TGTGCCAGCAGCCCCGGGACAGGGGGGTGGAGCAATCAGCCCCAGCATTTT.